Each of the 4 T cell receptor beta chains below was sequenced from the same sample in a study of cytomegalovirus exposure and HLA in healthy donors. The PCR made use of 60 Vbeta and 13 Jbeta primers. This table comes from immunoSEQ multiplex PCR, and its TCRdb copy is limited to in-frame clones, with some not included. The sample lists 95,000 to 150,000 clones, 80% occurring once. What was sequenced was PBMCs. Receptors originate from a female donor in good health and CMV-seropositive.

This chain connects TRBV19 to TRBJ2-1; 8 positions agree with TRBD2. This CDR3 is built from 13 residues. The germline V gene has CDR1 LNHDA and CDR2 SQIVND (reference sequence). V dropped 9 bases and J dropped 7; count of bases not matched to a gene: 8. In DNA, the CDR3 is TGTGCCAGCGCCGGGGGGGGACTTAATGAGCAGTTCTTC. Translating gives CASAGGGLNEQFF. Full variable domain (rest looked up from reference TRBV19 and TRBJ2-1): DGGITQSPKYLFRKEGQNVTLSCEQNLNHDAMYWYRQDPGQGLRLIYYSQIVNDFQKGDIAEGYSVSREKKESFPLTVTSAQKNPTAFYLCASAGGGLNEQFFGPGTRLTVL.

The rearrangement uses TRBV19 and TRBJ2-4; 7 bases are a match to TRBD2. Per the germline V gene, CDR1 is LNHDA and CDR2 is SQIVND (reference sequence). Germline trimming cut 1 base from V and 6 bases from J; bases unmatched to any gene: 18. This CDR3 contains 19 residues. For the CDR3, the DNA is TGTGCCAGTAGTATAGGGGAGGGGTACGGGGGTCAAGTCGGAAACATTCAGTACTTC. It codes for CASSIGEGYGGQVGNIQYF.

The V gene is TRBV7-3, the J gene TRBJ2-3, with 16 bases that match TRBD2. The V and J ends lost 4 bases and 4 bases, in that order; junction bases with no gene match: 8. Germline V gives CDR1 SGHTA, CDR2 FQGTGA. The CDR3 loop spans 18 amino acids. The CDR3 DNA sequence: TGTGCCAGCAGCTCGGGACTAGCGGGGGGGCGGTTTGCAGATACGCAGTATTTT. Residues: CASSSGLAGGRFADTQYF.

The genes are TRBV6-5 and TRBJ1-5; the D gene is possibly TRBD1 (6 bases). CDR1 and CDR2 (germline): MNHEY, SVGAGI. CDR3 length: 15 residues. Trimming took 6 bases from V and 2 from J, leaving 14 bases between them. This CDR3 is CASSRGTLRNQPQHF. CDR3 coding DNA: TGTGCCAGCAGCCGAGGGACATTGCGCAATCAGCCCCAGCATTTT.